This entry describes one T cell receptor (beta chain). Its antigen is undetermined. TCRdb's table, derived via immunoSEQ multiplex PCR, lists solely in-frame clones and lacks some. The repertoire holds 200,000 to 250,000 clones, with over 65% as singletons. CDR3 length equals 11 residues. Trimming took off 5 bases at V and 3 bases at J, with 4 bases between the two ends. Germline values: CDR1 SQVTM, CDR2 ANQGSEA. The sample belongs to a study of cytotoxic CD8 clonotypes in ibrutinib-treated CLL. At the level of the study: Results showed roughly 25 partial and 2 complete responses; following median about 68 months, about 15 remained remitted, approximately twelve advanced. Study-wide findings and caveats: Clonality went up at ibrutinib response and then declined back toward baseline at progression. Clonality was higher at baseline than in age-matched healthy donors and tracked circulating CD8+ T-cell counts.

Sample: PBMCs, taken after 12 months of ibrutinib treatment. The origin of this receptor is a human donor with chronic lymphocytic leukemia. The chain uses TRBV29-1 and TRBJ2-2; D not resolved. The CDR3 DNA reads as TGCAGCGTTCGGCACACCGGGGAGCTGTTTTTT. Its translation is CSVRHTGELFF.